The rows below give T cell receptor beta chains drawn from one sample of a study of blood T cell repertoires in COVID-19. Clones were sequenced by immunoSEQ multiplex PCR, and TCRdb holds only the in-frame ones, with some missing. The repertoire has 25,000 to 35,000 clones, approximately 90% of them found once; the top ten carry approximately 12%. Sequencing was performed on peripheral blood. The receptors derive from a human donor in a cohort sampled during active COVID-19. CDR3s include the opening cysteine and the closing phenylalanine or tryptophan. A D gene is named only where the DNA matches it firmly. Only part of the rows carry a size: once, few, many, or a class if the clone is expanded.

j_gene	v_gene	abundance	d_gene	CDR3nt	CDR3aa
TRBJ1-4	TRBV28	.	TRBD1	TGTGCCAGTCGCCAGGGGGCGGCTAATGAAAAACTGTTTTTT	CASRQGAANEKLFF
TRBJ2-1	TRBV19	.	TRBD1	TGTGCCAGTAGTATGGGCAGGGGGCCTTACAATGAGCAGTTCTTC	CASSMGRGPYNEQFF
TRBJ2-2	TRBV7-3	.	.	TGTGCCAGTAGAGAAGGAGTGGGCGGGGAGCTGTTTTTT	CASREGVGGELFF
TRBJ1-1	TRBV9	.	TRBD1	TGTGCCAGCAGCGCCGAGAACAGGGGGAGGGCGAACACTGAAGCTTTCTTT	CASSAENRGRANTEAFF
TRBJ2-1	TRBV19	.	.	TGTGCCAGTTCATACTCCTCCTACAATGAGCAGTTCTTC	CASSYSSYNEQFF
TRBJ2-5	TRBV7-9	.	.	TGTGCCAGCAGCTTAGTCGGGGAGACCCAGTACTTC	CASSLVGETQYF
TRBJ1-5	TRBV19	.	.	TGTGCCAGTAGCCTAAAAGCCGGGGGGCTCGGCAATCAGCCCCAGCATTTT	CASSLKAGGLGNQPQHF
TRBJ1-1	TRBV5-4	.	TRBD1	TGTGCCAGCAGGACCGGGACAGGGGGAACTGAAGCTTTCTTT	CASRTGTGGTEAFF
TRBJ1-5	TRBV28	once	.	TGTGCCAGCAGTTTATTATCTAATCAGCCCCAGCATTTT	CASSLLSNQPQHF
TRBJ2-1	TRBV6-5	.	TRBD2	TGTGCCAGCTCTCCCAGGGCGGGAGATGTCAATGAGCAGTTCTTC	CASSPRAGDVNEQFF
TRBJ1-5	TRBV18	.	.	TGTGCCAGCTCACCAAACCCACCGACAGGAGGCAATCAGCCCCAGCATTTT	CASSPNPPTGGNQPQHF
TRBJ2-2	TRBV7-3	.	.	TGTGCCAGCAGCTTAAGTCCCCTCAACACCGGGGAGCTGTTTTTT	CASSLSPLNTGELFF
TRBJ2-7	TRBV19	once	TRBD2	TGTGCCAGTAGTATAGATGGACTAGCGAGCTACGAGCAGTACTTC	CASSIDGLASYEQYF
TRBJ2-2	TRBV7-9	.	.	TGTGCCAGCCGAACAACGGGGGAGCTGTTTTTT	CASRTTGELFF
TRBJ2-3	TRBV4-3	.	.	TGCGCCAGCAGCCAAAACCGACTGGATACGCAGTATTTT	CASSQNRLDTQYF
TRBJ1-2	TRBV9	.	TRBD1	TGTGCCAGCAGCGTAGGGGACAGTCTGGGCTACACCTTC	CASSVGDSLGYTF
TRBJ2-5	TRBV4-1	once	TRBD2	TGCGCCAGCAGCCAACTCGGACTAGGCCAAGAGACCCAGTACTTC	CASSQLGLGQETQYF
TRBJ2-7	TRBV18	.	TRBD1	TGTGCCAGCTCACCCGAGGGGGCGCGGTACGAGCAGTACTTC	CASSPEGARYEQYF
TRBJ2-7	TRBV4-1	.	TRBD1	TGCGCCAGCAGCCAAGCCGCGGGAACAGGGGGATACGAGCAGTACTTC	CASSQAAGTGGYEQYF
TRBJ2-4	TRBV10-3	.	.	TGTGCCATCAGTGACACAGCCTCCAAAAACATTCAGTACTTC	CAISDTASKNIQYF
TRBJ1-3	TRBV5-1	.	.	TGCGCCAGCAGCTCGGGACATTCAGCTGGAAACACCATATATTTT	CASSSGHSAGNTIYF
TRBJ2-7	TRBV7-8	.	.	TGTGCCAGCAGCTTAGAGGCGGGACCCCTATACGAGCAGTACTTC	CASSLEAGPLYEQYF